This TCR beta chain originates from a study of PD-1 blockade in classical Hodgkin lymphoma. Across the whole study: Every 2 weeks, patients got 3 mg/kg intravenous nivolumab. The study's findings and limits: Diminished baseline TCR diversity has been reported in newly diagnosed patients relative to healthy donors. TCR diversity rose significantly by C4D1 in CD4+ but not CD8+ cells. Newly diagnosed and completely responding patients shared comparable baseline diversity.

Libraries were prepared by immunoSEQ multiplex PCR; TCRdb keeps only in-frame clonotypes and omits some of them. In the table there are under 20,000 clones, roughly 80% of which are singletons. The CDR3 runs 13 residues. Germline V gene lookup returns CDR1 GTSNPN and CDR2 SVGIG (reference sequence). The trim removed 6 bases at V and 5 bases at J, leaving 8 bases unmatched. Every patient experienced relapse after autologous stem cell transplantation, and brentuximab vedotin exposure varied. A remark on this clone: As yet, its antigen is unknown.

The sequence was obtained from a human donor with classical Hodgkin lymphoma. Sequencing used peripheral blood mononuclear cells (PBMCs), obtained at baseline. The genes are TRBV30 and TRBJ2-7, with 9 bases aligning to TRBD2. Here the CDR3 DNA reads TGTGCCTGCCCCGGCGGGGGGGCCAACGAGCAGTACTTC. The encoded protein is CACPGGGANEQYF.